Listed below are T cell receptor beta chains from one sample, sequenced in a study of cytotoxic CD8 clonotypes in ibrutinib-treated CLL. The assay was immunoSEQ multiplex PCR, and TCRdb's table has in-frame clones only and misses some. The table includes fewer than 25,000 clones, 65% to 75% detected once. Specimen: PBMCs, collected after 24 months of ibrutinib treatment. The source of these receptors is a human donor with chronic lymphocytic leukemia. The CDR3 runs from the conserved cysteine through the conserved F or W. Size is stated for part of the rows, as once, few or many counts, or as a class when the clone is expanded.

NA TRBV5-1 CASSFSSGGAVEQFF
NA TRBV4-1 CASSQVGRTRIYADTQYF
NA TRBV15 CATSQSTSVENEQFF
NA TRBV19 CASSLVRDNQPQHF
NA TRBV29-1 CSVWTDYGYTF
NA TRBV4-1 CASSQDSGQAGTRNSPLHF
NA TRBV11-2 CASSLEVEGFF
NA TRBV7-9 CASSLAQGDKNIQYF
NA TRBV11-2 CASSPQGNEAFF
NA TRBV13 CASSSRGGKGNTIYF
once TRBV4-1 CASSQDIPATYEQYF
NA TRBV10-3 CANSRDPDLNTEAFF
NA TRBV19 CASAGGGSNQPQHF
NA TRBV19 CASSPSRDSTEAFF
once TRBV9 CASSVAAGESEAFF
NA TRBV5-1 CASSLGSQETQYF
medium-sized TRBV4-1 CASSGWLTSNSPLHF
NA TRBV2 CARGRLPGVGETQYF
few TRBV29-1 CSASQVLNTEAFF
once TRBV19 CASSDTFTLNEQFF
NA TRBV11-3 CASSLQSRGPQETQYF
few TRBV7-2 CASSPRTAGNTIYF
once TRBV2 CASSETLNTEAFF
few TRBV27 CASSSGTGGKETQYF
NA TRBV7-9 CASSLGLANEKLFF
NA TRBV30 CAWRATGTGSTGELLF
NA TRBV7-9 CASSFGDQPQHF
once TRBV11-2 CASSLGHEQYF
few TRBV30 CAWSVGQGGPLHF
NA TRBV6-1 CASSEWWPRHNTEAFF
NA TRBV15 CATSRVRGTGFNEQFF
once TRBV7-9 CASTTGGGPEAFF
once TRBV11-2 CASSYTGDPYNEQFF
NA TRBV4-1 CASSQGGYSNQPQHF
few TRBV23-1 CASSLSSGTGNTDTQYF
few TRBV2 CASTRLAGTVNEQFF
NA TRBV10-1 CASSNEGITDTQYF
NA TRBV18 CASSALGSSYNEQFF
NA TRBV19 CASSFRQGRDTEAFF
few TRBV5-4 CASSPPGSAWDGYTF
few TRBV14 CASSLSGLEAFF
NA TRBV7-9 CASSLAVEGIQYF
NA TRBV11-2 CASSWQGQNNSPLHF
few TRBV5-4 CASSFSSGGTEAFF
NA TRBV5-4 CASSLRASGGADTGELFF
NA TRBV16 CASSQSGRGERTQYF
NA TRBV7-9 CASSLSQLANYGYTF
NA TRBV5-2 CASSLVSTEAFF